This T cell receptor (beta chain) was recorded in a study of Ad26.COV2.S vaccination and SARS-CoV-2 variants. The assay was immunoSEQ multiplex PCR, and TCRdb's table has in-frame clones only and misses some. Of some 180,000 clones listed, around nine tenths are singletons. Study-wide results and limits: TCR breadth and depth estimates may have understated total T cell responses.

Points on this clone: As yet, its antigen is unknown.

Trimming took off 5 bases at V and 4 bases at J, with 11 bases between the two ends. The CDR3 loop spans 13 amino acids. Germline V CDR1 and CDR2: LNHDA, SQIVND (reference sequence). The chain uses TRBV19 and TRBJ1-2; D ambiguous. This clonotype was obtained from a human donor who had recovered from COVID-19. The input for sequencing was peripheral blood, taken after recovery from COVID-19. DNA for the CDR3: TGTGCCAGTAGTGTTCGCACGGGCTATGGCTACACCTTC. Translating gives CASSVRTGYGYTF. The full variable domain, with the rest looked up from reference TRBV19 and TRBJ1-2, is DGGITQSPKYLFRKEGQNVTLSCEQNLNHDAMYWYRQDPGQGLRLIYYSQIVNDFQKGDIAEGYSVSREKKESFPLTVTSAQKNPTAFYLCASSVRTGYGYTFGSGTRLTVV.